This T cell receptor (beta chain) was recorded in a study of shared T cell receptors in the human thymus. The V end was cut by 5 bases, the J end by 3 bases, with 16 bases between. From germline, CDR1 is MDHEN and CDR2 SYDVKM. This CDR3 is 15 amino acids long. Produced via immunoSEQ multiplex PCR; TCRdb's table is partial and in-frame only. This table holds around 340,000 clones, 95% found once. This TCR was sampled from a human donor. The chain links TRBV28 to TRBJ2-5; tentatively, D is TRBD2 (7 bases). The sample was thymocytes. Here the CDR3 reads CASSAIGGREETQYF. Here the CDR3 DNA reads TGTGCCAGCAGTGCGATAGGGGGGAGGGAAGAGACCCAGTACTTC.